The 8 T cell receptor beta chains in this list originate from one sample, sequenced in a study of cytomegalovirus exposure and HLA in healthy donors. A multiplex PCR was run with 60 Vbeta primers and 13 Jbeta primers. TCRdb's table, derived via immunoSEQ multiplex PCR, lists solely in-frame clones and lacks some. The data hold about 240,000 clones, with 75% to 85% observed a single time. The sequencing sample was made of PBMCs. Receptor source: a woman aged 55-69 years in good health and CMV-seropositive.

CDR3 nucleotide sequence: TGTGCCAGCAGCTTAGACCAGGGGGCATCCCGAACGACTGAAGCTTTCTTT. It encodes CASSLDQGASRTTEAFF. The J gene is TRBJ1-1, the V gene TRBV7-6, with 8 positions matching TRBD1. V was clipped by 1 base and J by 5 bases; unmatched bases: 12. The CDR3 extends over 17 amino acids. Germline-derived CDR1 and CDR2 are SGHVS and FNYEAQ.

The sample holds one count of this clone. The CDR3 DNA sequence: TGTGCCAGCCGTGGGGGGAACTCCTACAATGAGCAGTTCTTC. Protein sequence: CASRGGNSYNEQFF. The chain recombines TRBV27 with TRBJ2-1; possible D gene TRBD2, 6 bases. The germline CDR1 and CDR2 sequences are MNHEY and SMNVEV (reference sequence). Trimming pared 8 bases from V and 0 bases from J, leaving 11 bases between. The length of the CDR3 is 14 residues.

The chain couples TRBV27 to TRBJ2-7, with 8 bases fitting TRBD2. Germline lookup yields CDR1 MNHEY and CDR2 SMNVEV (reference sequence). The CDR3 sequence is 15 residues long. The junction had 7 bases not matched to a gene; V was cut back by 3 bases and J by 3 bases. CDR3 bases: TGTGCCAGCAGTTTCGGGAGGGCCTGGCTCTACGAGCAGTACTTC. As protein: CASSFGRAWLYEQYF.

V is TRBV6-1 and J is TRBJ2-2, with 8 positions matching TRBD2. CDR3 length: 15 amino acids. The junction had 9 bases not matched to a gene; V was cut back by 7 bases and J by 5 bases. Germline V gene lookup returns CDR1 MNHNS and CDR2 SASEGT. CDR3 sequence reads: CASTVSGKWTGELFF. In DNA form, the CDR3 reads TGTGCCAGCACCGTTAGCGGGAAATGGACCGGGGAGCTGTTTTTT.

The table lists this clone with a few counts. The genes are TRBV29-1 and TRBJ2-7; 8 positions match TRBD2. Germline CDR1 SQVTM, CDR2 ANQGSEA. The CDR3 sequence is 15 residues long. The J segment lost 2 bases and the V segment lost 1 base, leaving 7 bases of the junction unmatched. In DNA, the CDR3 is TGCAGCGTTGAAGGATTGAAAGCGGGAGCCTACGAGCAGTACTTC. Encoded protein: CSVEGLKAGAYEQYF.

The gene calls are TRBV4-1 and TRBJ1-2; the D is unclear. This CDR3 has 15 amino acids. Germline V gene data show CDR1 as MGHRA and CDR2 as YSYEKL. The V end was cut by 4 bases, the J end by 1 base, with 13 bases between. The CDR3 reads CASSPDFGVNYGYTF. DNA for the CDR3: TGCGCCAGCAGCCCCGACTTCGGCGTTAACTATGGCTACACCTTC.

The rearrangement links TRBV27 to TRBJ1-2; D gene unclear. The CDR3 length is 13 residues. Looked up from germline, CDR1 is MNHEY and CDR2 is SMNVEV (reference sequence). The germline V and J ends were trimmed by 6 bases and 5 bases, with 13 bases remaining between them. The CDR3 region is CASSAGGEYGYTF. The CDR3 DNA is TGTGCCAGCAGCGCGGGAGGAGAATATGGCTACACCTTC.

The chain combines TRBV5-5 with TRBJ2-4; 9 positions agree with TRBD1. The germline V gene encodes CDR1 SGHKS and CDR2 YYEKEE (reference sequence). The ends lost 3 bases at V and 6 bases at J; junction bases unmatched: 4. The CDR3 length is 14 residues. CDR3: CASSSPDRGNIQYF. The CDR3 coding sequence is TGTGCCAGCAGCTCGCCGGACAGGGGAAACATTCAGTACTTC. Based on the CDR3 plus reference TRBV5-5 and TRBJ2-4, the full variable domain is DAGVTQSPTHLIKTRGQQVTLRCSPISGHKSVSWYQQVLGQGPQFIFQYYEKEERGRGNFPDRFSARQFPNYSSELNVNALLLGDSALYLCASSSPDRGNIQYFGAGTRLSVL.